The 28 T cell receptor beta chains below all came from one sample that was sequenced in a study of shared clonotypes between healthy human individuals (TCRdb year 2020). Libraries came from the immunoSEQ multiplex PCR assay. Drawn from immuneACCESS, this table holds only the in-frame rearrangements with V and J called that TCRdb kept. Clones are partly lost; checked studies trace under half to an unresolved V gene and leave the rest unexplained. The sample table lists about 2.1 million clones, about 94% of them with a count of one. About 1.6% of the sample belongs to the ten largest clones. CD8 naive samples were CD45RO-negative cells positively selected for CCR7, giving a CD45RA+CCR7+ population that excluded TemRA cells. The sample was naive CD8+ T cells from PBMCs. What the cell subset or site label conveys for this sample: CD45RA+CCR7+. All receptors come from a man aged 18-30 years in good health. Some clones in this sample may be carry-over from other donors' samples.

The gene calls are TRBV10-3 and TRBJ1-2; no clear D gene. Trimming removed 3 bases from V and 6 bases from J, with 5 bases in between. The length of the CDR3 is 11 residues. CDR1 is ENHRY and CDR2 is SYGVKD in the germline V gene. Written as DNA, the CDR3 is TGTGCCATCAGTGATGGCGATGGCTACACCTTC. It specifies CAISDGDGYTF.

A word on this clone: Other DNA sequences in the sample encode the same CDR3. The CDR3 region is CASSLWGNEQFF. The CDR3 coding sequence is TGTGCCAGCAGTTTGTGGGGGAATGAGCAGTTCTTC. The gene calls are TRBV27 and TRBJ2-1, with D possibly being TRBD1 or TRBD2 (5 bases each). From germline, CDR1 is MNHEY and CDR2 SMNVEV (reference sequence). The CDR3 extends over 12 amino acids. Deletions cut 3 bases from V and 7 bases from J, with 7 bases between.

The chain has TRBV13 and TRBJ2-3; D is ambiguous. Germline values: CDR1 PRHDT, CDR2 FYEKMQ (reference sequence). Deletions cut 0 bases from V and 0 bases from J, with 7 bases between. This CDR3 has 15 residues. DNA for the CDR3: TGTGCCAGCAGCTTAGGCAGGATGAGCACAGATACGCAGTATTTT. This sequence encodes CASSLGRMSTDTQYF.

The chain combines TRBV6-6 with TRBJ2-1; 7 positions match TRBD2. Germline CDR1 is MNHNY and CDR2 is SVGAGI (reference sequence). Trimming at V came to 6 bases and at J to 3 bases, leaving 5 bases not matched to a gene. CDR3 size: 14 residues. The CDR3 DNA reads TGTGCCAGCAGGCTGGCTAGCGGCTACAATGAGCAGTTCTTC. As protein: CASRLASGYNEQFF.

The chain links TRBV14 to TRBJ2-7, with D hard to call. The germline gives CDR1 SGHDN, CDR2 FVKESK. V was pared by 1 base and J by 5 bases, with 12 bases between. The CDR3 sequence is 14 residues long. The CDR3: CASSQAGRGDEQYF. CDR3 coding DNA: TGTGCCAGCAGCCAAGCGGGTCGCGGAGACGAGCAGTACTTC.

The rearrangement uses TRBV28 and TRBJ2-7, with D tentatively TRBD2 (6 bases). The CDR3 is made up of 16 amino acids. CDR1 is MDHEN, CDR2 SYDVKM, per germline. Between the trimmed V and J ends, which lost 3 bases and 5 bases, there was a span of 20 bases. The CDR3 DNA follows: TGTGCCAGCAGTTTTCCTACCGGGAGAAATTCTGACGAGCAGTACTTC. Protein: CASSFPTGRNSDEQYF.

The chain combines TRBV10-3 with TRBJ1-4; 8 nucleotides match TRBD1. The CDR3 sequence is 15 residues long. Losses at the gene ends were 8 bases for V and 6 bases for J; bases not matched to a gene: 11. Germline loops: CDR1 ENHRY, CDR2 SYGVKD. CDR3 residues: CAIRAEAGGYEKLFF. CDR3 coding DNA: TGTGCCATCCGCGCCGAGGCAGGGGGCTATGAAAAACTGTTTTTT.

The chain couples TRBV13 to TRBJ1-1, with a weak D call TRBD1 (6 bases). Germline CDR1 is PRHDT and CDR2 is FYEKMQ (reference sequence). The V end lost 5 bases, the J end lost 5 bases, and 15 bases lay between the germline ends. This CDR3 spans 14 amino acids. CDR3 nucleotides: TGTGCCAGCAGCCCCACGGGGGCGAGGACTGAAGCTTTCTTT. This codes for CASSPTGARTEAFF.

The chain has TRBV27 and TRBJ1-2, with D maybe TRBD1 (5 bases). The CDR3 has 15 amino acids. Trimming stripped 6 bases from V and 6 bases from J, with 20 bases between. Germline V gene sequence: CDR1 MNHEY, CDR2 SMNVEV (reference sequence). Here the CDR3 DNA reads TGTGCCAGCAGCCCCGGCGGGGGAATGAACGATGGCTACACCTTC. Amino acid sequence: CASSPGGGMNDGYTF.

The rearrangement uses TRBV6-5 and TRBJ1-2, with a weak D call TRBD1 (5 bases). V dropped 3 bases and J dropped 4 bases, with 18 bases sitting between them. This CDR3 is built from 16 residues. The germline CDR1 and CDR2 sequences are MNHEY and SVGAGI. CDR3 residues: CASSYRGAGVSYGYTF. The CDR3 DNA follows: TGTGCCAGCAGTTATCGCGGGGCGGGGGTTAGCTATGGCTACACCTTC.

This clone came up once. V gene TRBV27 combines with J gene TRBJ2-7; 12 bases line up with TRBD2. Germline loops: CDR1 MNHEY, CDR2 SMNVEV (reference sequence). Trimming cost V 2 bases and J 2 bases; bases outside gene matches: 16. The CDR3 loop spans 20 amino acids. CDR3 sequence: CASSLLPSSGRAPVPYEQYF. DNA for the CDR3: TGTGCCAGCAGTTTACTCCCCTCTAGCGGGAGGGCCCCCGTCCCCTACGAGCAGTACTTC.

DNA of the CDR3: TGTGCCAGCACCGGAGCGGGACCGGGGACGGAGTACTTC. Amino acids: CASTGAGPGTEYF. This chain links TRBV6-5 with TRBJ2-7, with TRBD2 identical over 7 bases. CDR1 and CDR2 from the germline V gene are MNHEY and SVGAGI. The CDR3 consists of 13 residues. J was trimmed by 11 bases and V by 7 bases; bases with no gene match: 14.

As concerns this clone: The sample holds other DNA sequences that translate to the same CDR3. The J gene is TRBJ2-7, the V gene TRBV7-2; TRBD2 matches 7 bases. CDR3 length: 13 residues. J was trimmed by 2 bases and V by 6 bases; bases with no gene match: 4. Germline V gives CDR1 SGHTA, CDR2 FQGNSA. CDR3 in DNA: TGTGCCAGCAGTTCGGGAGGTCCCTACGAGCAGTACTTC. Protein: CASSSGGPYEQYF.

Here the CDR3 reads CASIHFQHF. The CDR3 DNA reads as TGTGCCAGCATCCATTTCCAGCATTTT. This chain uses TRBV5-6 with TRBJ1-5, with D uncertain. Germline lookup yields CDR1 SGHDT and CDR2 YYEEEE. This CDR3 region has 9 residues. V was pared by 6 bases and J by 12 bases, with 7 bases between.

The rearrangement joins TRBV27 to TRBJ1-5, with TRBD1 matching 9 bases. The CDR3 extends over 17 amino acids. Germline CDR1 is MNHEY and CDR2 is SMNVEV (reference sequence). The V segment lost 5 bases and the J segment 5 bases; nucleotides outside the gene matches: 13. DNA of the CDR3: TGTGCCAGCAGTGCCTATCACCATGACAGGGGGGATCAGCCCCAGCATTTT. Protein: CASSAYHHDRGDQPQHF.

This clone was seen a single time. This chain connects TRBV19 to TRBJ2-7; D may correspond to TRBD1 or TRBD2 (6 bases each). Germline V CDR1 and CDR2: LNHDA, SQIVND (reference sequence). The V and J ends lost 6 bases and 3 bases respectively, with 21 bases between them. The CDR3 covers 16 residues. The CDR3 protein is CASSQGGGRAHYEQYF. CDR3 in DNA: TGTGCCAGTAGCCAAGGAGGGGGAAGGGCCCACTACGAGCAGTACTTC.

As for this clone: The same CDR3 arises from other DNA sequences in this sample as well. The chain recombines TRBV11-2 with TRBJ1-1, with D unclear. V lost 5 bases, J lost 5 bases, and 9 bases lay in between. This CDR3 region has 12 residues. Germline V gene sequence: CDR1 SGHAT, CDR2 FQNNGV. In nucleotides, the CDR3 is TGTGCCAGCAGCGCCCGGGGTACTGAAGCTTTCTTT. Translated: CASSARGTEAFF.

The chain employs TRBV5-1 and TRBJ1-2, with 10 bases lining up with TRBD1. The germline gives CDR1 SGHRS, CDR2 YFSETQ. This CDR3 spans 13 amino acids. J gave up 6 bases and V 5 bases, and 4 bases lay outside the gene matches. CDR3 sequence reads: CASRGTGVDGYTF. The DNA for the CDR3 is TGCGCCAGCAGAGGGACAGGGGTGGATGGCTACACCTTC. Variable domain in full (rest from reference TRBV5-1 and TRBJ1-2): KAGVTQTPRYLIKTRGQQVTLSCSPISGHRSVSWYQQTPGQGLQFLFEYFSETQRNKGNFPGRFSGRQFSNSRSEMNVSTLELGDSALYLCASRGTGVDGYTFGSGTRLTVV.

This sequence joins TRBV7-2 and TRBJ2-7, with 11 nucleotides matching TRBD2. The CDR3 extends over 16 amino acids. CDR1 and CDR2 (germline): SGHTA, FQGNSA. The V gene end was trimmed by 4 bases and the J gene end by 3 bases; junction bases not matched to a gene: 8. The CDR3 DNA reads TGTGCCAGCAGCTCATTCCCGACTAGCGGGGTCTACGAGCAGTACTTC. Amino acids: CASSSFPTSGVYEQYF.

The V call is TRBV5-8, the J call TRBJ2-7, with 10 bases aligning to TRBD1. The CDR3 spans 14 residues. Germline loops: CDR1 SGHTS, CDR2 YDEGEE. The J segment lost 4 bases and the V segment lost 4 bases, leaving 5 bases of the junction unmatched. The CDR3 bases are TGTGCCAGCAGCCGGGGACAGGGGCGTTACGAGCAGTACTTC. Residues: CASSRGQGRYEQYF.

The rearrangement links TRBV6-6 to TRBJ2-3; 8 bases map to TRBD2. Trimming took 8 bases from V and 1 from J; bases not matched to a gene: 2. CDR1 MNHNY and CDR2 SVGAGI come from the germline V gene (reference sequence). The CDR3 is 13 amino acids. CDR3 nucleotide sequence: TGTGCCAGCGAAGCGGGAGGCACAGATACGCAGTATTTT. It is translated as CASEAGGTDTQYF.

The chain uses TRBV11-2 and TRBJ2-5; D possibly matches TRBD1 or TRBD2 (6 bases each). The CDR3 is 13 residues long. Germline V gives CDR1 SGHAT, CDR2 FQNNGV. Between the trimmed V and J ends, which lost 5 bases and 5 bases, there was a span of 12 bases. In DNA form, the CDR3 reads TGTGCCAGCAGCACTACAGGGAGGGAGACCCAGTACTTC. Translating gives CASSTTGRETQYF.

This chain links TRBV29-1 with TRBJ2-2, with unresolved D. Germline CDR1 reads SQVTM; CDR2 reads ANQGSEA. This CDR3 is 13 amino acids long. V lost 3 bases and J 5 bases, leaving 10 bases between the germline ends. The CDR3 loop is CSVDGYGTGELFF. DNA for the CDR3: TGCAGCGTTGACGGGTACGGGACCGGGGAGCTGTTTTTT.

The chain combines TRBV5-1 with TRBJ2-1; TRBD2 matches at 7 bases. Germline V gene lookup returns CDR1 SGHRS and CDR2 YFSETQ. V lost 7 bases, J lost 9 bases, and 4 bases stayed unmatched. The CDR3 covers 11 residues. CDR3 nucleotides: TGCGCCAGCGGTACTAGCGTTGAGCAGTTCTTC. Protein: CASGTSVEQFF.

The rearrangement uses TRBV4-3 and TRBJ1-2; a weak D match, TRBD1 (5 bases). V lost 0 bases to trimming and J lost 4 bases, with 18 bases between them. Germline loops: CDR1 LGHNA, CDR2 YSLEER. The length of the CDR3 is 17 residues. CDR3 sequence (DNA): TGCGCCAGCAGCCAAGACCGCCAGGGCCCAAATTTCTATGGCTACACCTTC. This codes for CASSQDRQGPNFYGYTF.

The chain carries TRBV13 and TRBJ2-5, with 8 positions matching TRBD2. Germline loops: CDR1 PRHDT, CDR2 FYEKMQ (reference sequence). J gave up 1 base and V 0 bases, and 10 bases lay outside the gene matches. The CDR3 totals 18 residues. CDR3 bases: TGTGCCAGCAGCTTAGGGTCCAATAAGCGGGAGTTCCAAGAGACCCAGTACTTC. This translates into CASSLGSNKREFQETQYF. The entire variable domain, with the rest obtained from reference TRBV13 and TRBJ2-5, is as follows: AAGVIQSPRHLIKEKRETATLKCYPIPRHDTVYWYQQGPGQDPQFLISFYEKMQSDKGSIPDRFSAQQFSDYHSELNMSSLELGDSALYFCASSLGSNKREFQETQYFGPGTRLLVL.

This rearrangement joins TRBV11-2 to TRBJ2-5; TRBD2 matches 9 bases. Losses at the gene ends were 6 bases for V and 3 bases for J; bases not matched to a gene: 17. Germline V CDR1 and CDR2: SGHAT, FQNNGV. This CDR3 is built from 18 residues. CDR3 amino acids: CASREGVASGARKETQYF. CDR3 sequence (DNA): TGTGCCAGCAGGGAGGGGGTTGCTAGCGGGGCACGCAAAGAGACCCAGTACTTC.

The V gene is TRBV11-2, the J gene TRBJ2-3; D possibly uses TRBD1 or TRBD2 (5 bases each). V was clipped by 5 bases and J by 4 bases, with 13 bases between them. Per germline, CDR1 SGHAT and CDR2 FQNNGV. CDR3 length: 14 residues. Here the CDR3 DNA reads TGTGCCAGCAGCATCAACTGGGGGTCAGATACGCAGTATTTT. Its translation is CASSINWGSDTQYF. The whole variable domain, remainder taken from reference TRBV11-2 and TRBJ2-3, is EAGVAQSPRYKIIEKRQSVAFWCNPISGHATLYWYQQILGQGPKLLIQFQNNGVVDDSQLPKDRFSAERLKGVDSTLKIQPAKLEDSAVYLCASSINWGSDTQYFGPGTRLTVL.